This TCR beta chain is drawn from a study of cytomegalovirus exposure and HLA in healthy donors. Broader study findings: In a later analysis, V- and J-gene trimming of beta chains associated with a DCLRE1C missense variant, replicated independently. Segments of the TCR beta V type were, in most cases, productive about 87% or about 30% of the time in an earlier analysis. A later analysis reported that several of the most significant clusters appeared to be linked to common viral pathogens, among them Epstein-Barr virus. Three of the chains that were CMV-associated were confirmed in vitro to be specific for CMV antigens.

Comment on this clone: What it recognizes is unknown.

PCR was performed using 60 Vbeta and 13 Jbeta primers. The data were produced by immunoSEQ multiplex PCR, yet TCRdb's version contains in-frame clones alone and is incomplete. This table lists roughly 70,000 clones. V lost 6 bases to trimming and J lost 0 bases, with 15 bases between them. The CDR3 extends over 16 amino acids. CDR1 and CDR2 (germline): LNHDA, SQIVND (reference sequence). The sequenced sample consisted of PBMCs. The V call is TRBV19, the J call TRBJ2-1, with unresolved D. This TCR was recovered from a man aged 35 to 55 in good health and CMV-seronegative. CDR3: CASSQKGRSSYNEQFF. Written as DNA, the CDR3 is TGTGCCAGTAGCCAGAAAGGTAGGAGCTCCTACAATGAGCAGTTCTTC.